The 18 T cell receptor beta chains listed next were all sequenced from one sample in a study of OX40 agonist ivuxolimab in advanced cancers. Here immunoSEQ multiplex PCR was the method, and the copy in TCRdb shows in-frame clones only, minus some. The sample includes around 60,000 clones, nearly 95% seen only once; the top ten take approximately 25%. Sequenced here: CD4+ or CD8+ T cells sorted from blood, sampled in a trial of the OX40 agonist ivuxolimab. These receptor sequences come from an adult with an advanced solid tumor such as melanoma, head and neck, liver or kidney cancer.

CDR3 residues: CASSQTLLLTAGYEQYF. CDR3 nucleotides: TGCGCCAGCAGCCAAACCCTCCTCCTTACGGCAGGATACGAGCAGTACTTC. V and J are TRBV4-1 and TRBJ2-7; D ambiguous. The germline V and J ends were trimmed by 2 bases and 4 bases, with 21 bases remaining between them. This CDR3 has 17 residues. The germline V gene has CDR1 MGHRA and CDR2 YSYEKL.

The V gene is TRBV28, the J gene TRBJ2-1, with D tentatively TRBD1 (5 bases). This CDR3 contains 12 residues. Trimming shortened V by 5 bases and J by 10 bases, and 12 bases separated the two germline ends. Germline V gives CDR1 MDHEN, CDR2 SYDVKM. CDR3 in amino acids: CASSHGALEQFF. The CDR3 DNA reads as TGTGCCAGCAGTCATGGGGCCTTAGAGCAGTTCTTC.

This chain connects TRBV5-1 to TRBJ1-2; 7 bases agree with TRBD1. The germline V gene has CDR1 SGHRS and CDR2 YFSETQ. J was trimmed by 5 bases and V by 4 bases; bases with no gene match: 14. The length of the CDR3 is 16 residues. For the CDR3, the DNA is TGCGCCAGCAGCACCGGTAGGGGGCAGCTGATGTATGGCTACACCTTC. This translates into CASSTGRGQLMYGYTF.

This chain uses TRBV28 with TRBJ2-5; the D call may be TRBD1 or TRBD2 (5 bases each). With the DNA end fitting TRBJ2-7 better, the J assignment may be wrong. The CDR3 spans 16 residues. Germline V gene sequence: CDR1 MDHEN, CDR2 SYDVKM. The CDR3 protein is CASSLSPRGYGYEQYF. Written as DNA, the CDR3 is TGTGCCAGCAGTTTATCCCCCCGGGGCTACGGCTACGAGCAGTACTTC.

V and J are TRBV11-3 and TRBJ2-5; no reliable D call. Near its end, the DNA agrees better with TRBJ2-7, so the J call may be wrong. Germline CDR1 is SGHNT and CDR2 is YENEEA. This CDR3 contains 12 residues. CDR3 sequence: CASSLDMGEQYF. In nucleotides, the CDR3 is TGTGCCAGCAGCTTAGATATGGGCGAGCAGTACTTC.

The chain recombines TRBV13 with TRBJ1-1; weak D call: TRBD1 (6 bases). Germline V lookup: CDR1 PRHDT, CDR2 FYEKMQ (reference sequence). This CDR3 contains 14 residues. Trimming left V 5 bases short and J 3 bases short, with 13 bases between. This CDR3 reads CASSPQGIDTEAFF. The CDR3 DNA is TGTGCCAGCAGCCCACAGGGTATCGACACTGAAGCTTTCTTT.

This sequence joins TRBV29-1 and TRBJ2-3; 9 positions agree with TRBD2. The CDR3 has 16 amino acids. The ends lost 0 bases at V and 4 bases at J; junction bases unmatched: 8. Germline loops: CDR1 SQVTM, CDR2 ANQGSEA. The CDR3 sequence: CSVEEGAGGPSDTQYF. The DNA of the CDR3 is TGCAGCGTTGAAGAGGGAGCGGGAGGTCCCTCAGATACGCAGTATTTT.

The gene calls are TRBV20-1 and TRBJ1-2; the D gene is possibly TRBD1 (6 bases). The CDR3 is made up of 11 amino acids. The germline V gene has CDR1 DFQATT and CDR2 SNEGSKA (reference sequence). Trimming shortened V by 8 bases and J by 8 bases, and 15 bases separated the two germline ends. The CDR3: CSLFTGLGYTF. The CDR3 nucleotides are TGCAGTCTCTTCACAGGGTTAGGCTACACCTTC.

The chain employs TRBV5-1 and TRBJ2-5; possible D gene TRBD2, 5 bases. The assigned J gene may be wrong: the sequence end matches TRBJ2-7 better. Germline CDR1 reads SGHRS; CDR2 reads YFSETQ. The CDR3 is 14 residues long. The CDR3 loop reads CASRITSGSYEQYF. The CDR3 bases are TGCGCCAGCCGGATCACCTCGGGGTCCTACGAGCAGTACTTC.

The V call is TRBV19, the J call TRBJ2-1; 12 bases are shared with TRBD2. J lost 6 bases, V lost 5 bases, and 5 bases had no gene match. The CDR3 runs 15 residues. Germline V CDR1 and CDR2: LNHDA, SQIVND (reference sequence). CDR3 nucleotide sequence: TGTGCCAGTAGTCCACTAGCGGGAGGAGGCAATGAGCAGTTCTTC. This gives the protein CASSPLAGGGNEQFF. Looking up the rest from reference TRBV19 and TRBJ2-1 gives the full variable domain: DGGITQSPKYLFRKEGQNVTLSCEQNLNHDAMYWYRQDPGQGLRLIYYSQIVNDFQKGDIAEGYSVSREKKESFPLTVTSAQKNPTAFYLCASSPLAGGGNEQFFGPGTRLTVL.

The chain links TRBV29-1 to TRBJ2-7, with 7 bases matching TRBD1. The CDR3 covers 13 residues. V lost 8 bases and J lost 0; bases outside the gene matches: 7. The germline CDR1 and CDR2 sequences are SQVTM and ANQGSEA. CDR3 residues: CSFSTGDSYEQYF. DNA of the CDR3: TGCAGCTTTTCTACAGGGGACTCCTACGAGCAGTACTTC.

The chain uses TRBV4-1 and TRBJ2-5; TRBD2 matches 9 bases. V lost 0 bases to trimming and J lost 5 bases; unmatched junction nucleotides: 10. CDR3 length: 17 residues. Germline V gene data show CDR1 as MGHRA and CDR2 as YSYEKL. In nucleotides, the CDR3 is TGCGCCAGCAGCCAAGATCCGGCGGGAGGGCTCTGGGAGACCCAGTACTTC. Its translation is CASSQDPAGGLWETQYF.

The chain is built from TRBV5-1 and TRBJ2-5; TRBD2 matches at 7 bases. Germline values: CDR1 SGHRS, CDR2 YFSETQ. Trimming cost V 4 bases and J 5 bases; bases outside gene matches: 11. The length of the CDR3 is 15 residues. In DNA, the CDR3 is TGCGCCAGCAGCGCTAGCGGAGGAGGGTCGGAGACCCAGTACTTC. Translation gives CASSASGGGSETQYF.

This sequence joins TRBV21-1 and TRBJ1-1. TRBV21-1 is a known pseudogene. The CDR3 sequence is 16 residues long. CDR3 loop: CASSKGAKGGNTEAFF. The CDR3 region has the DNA TGTGCCAGCAGCAAAGGAGCGAAAGGTGGGAACACTGAAGCTTTCTTT.

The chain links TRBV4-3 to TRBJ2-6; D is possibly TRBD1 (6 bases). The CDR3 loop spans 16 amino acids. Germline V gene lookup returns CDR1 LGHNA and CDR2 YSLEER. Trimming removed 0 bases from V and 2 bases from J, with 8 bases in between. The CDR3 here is CASSQDGGTGANVLTF. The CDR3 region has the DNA TGCGCCAGCAGCCAAGATGGGGGCACTGGGGCCAACGTCCTGACTTTC.

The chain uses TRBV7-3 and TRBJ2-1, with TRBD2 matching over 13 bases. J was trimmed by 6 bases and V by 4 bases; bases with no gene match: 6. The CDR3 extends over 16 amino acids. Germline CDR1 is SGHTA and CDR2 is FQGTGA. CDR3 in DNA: TGTGCCAGCAGCTCGGGACTAGCGGGAATTGGCAATGAGCAGTTCTTC. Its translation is CASSSGLAGIGNEQFF.

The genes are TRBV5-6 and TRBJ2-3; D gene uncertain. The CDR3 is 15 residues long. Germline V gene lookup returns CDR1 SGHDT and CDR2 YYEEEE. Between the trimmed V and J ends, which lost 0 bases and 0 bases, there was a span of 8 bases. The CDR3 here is CASSLAVRSTDTQYF. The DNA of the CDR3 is TGTGCCAGCAGCTTGGCGGTACGAAGCACAGATACGCAGTATTTT.

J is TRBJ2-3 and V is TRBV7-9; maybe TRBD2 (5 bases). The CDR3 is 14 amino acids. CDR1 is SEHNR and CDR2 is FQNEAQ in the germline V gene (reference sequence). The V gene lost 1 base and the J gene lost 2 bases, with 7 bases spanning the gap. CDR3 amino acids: CASSLDRDTDTQYF. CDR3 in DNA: TGTGCCAGCAGCTTAGATCGGGACACAGATACGCAGTATTTT.